Sequencing of this T cell receptor (beta chain) was carried out in a study of kidney transplant recipient with SARS-CoV-2 infection (TCRdb year 2021). Ten or more counts support this clonotype. It has no known antigen specificity. Nothing much larger sits one base from this clone, and base qualities are not available. The sequencer listed for this sample is Illumina MiSeq. Profiling of the peripheral T cell repertoire targeted human TCRbeta genes. The paper's data handling went like this. Beta-binomial modelling was applied to test for differential clonotype abundance so that variability over time was accounted for. Expanded clonotypes were checked against the ImmuneCODE reference database of SARS-CoV-2-associated TCRs and mapped to regions of the viral genome. Further repertoire analyses covered TRBV gene usage, CDR3 length, CDR3 amino acid overlap between time points, clonotype abundance distributions and Jaccard similarity. Clones were called with MiXCR by TCRdb after fastp trimmed the public reads at Q25, and only in-frame beta chains were retained. Every distinct CDR3 protein forms one entry, paired with its most common genes and DNA. What appears here as the V and J calls and clone size reflects TCRdb's work, not the paper's. The table for this sample lists 200,000 to 300,000 distinct CDR3 sequences; around 26% of them were counted only once. The top ten hold around 7.8% of the sample.

CDR1 SGHNT and CDR2 YYREEE were looked up in the germline V gene (reference sequence). V is pared back by 5 bases and J by 3 bases, with 11 bases lying between the germline termini. The CDR3 numbers 13 residues from cysteine through phenylalanine. Only CDR3 DNA remains: 39 bases, in frame from the first base. Sample time point, as interpreted from the label and publication: pre-pandemic baseline sample and day 111 after first positive SARS-CoV-2 test. This sequence originates from a male patient aged 25 to 39 who had COVID-19 and was a kidney transplant recipient. Because of the transplant, the T cells may be the graft donor's rather than the patient's own. The sequences come from a blood sample, collected at baseline and between days 110 and 120 from a kidney transplant recipient. This chain is built from TRBV5-4 and TRBJ1-1; no confident D gene assignment can be made. CDR3 region: CASSPTPDTEAFF. In nucleotides, the sequence is TGTGCCAGCAGTCCGACACCTGACACTGAAGCTTTCTTT.